In this sample, the clone carrying this TCR beta chain turned up a few times. This sample is drawn from a study of blood T cell repertoires in COVID-19. Study context: T cells, B-cell-depleted T cells, or PBMCs provided the cDNA or gDNA that served as material.

In the original workflow: Reference gene primers were amplified, and this amplification served to estimate nucleated cell counts. The data were produced by immunoSEQ multiplex PCR, yet TCRdb's version contains in-frame clones alone and is incomplete. The V and J calls and clone size are taken from that table; D and trimming were inferred from the DNA. This sample has some 350,000 clones; more than 75% occur once, and the top ten carry about 3%. CDR3 length: 16 residues. Germline V gives CDR1 KGHSH, CDR2 LQKENI. After removal of 2 bases from V and 3 bases from J, the junction contained 4 bases not matched to a gene.

Source material: peripheral blood. The TCR sequence derives from a human donor in a cohort sampled during active COVID-19. The V gene is TRBV18, the J gene TRBJ1-1, with 12 bases fitting TRBD1. The CDR3 reads CASSPGTGGMDTEAFF. As DNA, the CDR3 is TGTGCCAGCTCACCAGGGACAGGGGGCATGGACACTGAAGCTTTCTTT.